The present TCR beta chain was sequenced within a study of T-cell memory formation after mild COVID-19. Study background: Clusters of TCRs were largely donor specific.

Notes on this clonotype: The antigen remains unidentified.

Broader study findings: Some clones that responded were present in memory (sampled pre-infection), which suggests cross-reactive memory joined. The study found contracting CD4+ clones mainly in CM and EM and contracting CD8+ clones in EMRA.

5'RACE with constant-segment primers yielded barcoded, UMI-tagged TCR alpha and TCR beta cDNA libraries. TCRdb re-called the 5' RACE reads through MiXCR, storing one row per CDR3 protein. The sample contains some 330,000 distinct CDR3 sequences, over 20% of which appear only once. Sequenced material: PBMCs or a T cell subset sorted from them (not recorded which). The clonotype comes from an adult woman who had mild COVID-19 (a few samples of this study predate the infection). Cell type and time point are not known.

DNA of the CDR3: TGCGCCAGCAGCCTCCACCTCACAGGGGCAGCTGGAAACACCATATATTTT. The encoded protein is CASSLHLTGAAGNTIYF. V usage is TRBV4-3 and J usage is TRBJ1-3, with 7 nucleotides matching TRBD1. J lost 2 bases, V lost 4 bases, and 11 bases had no gene match. CDR1 and CDR2 from the germline V gene are LGHNA and YSLEER. The CDR3 runs 17 residues.